This record covers a single T cell receptor beta chain. The data are from a study of regulatory T cells in long-lasting Graves disease. Time point denoted: persistent/refractory GD, antithyroid drugs over 5 years with positive TRAb. The TCR library used RNA extracted from PBMCs. Investigators prepared the TCR beta libraries by applying iRepertoire HTBI primers and Arm-PCR of CDR3 regions. In TCRdb, the multiplex PCR reads were re-called with MiXCR into one record per CDR3 protein. Altogether roughly 360,000 distinct CDR3 sequences are present, around 23% being singletons, with the ten largest covering less than 30%. V lost 2 bases and J 0 bases, leaving 9 bases between the germline ends. This CDR3 region has 14 residues. Germline V gene data show CDR1 as SGHKS and CDR2 as YYEKEE (reference sequence).

This sample comprised peripheral blood mononuclear cells (PBMCs), obtained when the disease was refractory, from a patient treated with antithyroid drugs. V gene TRBV5-5 combines with J gene TRBJ2-7, with D possibly matching TRBD1 (6 bases). The sequence was collected from a woman between 40 and 55 years old with Graves disease. The CDR3, as DNA: TGTGCCAGCAGCTTCCAGGGGATCTCCTACGAGCAGTACTTC. Residues: CASSFQGISYEQYF.